This is a list of T cell receptor beta chains from one sample in a study of T cells in Graves' hyperthyroidism and ophthalmopathy. TCRdb analysed the multiplex PCR reads with MiXCR anew, one entry per CDR3 protein. The sample lists about 590,000 distinct CDR3 sequences, 15% to 19% occurring once. The sequencing input was blood. Receptor source: a young woman with Graves' hyperthyroidism. The CDR3 runs from the conserved cysteine through the conserved F or W. D genes are given only for firm matches. Expanded clones get a size class; other rows say once, few or many, or leave the size out.

CSAQHPGGVRADTQYF,TGCAGTGCTCAGCACCCAGGGGGCGTTAGGGCAGATACGCAGTATTTT,TRBJ2-3,TRBD1,TRBV20-1,many
CASGNRGRVEKLFF,TGTGCCAGCGGGAACAGGGGGCGCGTTGAAAAACTGTTTTTT,TRBJ1-4,TRBD1,TRBV28,few
CASRTGQGAADTQYF,TGTGCCAGTAGGACCGGACAGGGGGCGGCAGATACGCAGTATTTT,TRBJ2-3,TRBD1,TRBV19,NA
CAISPTGTENNSPLHF,TGTGCCATCAGCCCCACGGGGACAGAAAATAATTCACCCCTCCACTTT,TRBJ1-6,TRBD1,TRBV6-2/TRBV6-3,NA
CATSSPTGKKAYEQYF,TGTGCCACCAGCAGTCCAACAGGGAAGAAAGCCTACGAGCAGTACTTC,TRBJ2-7,NA,TRBV15,many
CASFIPGQGVIIAGESSYNEQFF,TGTGCCAGCTTTATACCGGGACAGGGGGTAATAATAGCGGGAGAGAGCTCCTACAATGAGCAGTTCTTC,TRBJ2-1,TRBD1,TRBV19,NA
CASSYSGVANEQFF,TGTGCCAGCAGTTACTCTGGGGTAGCAAATGAGCAGTTCTTC,TRBJ2-1,NA,TRBV6-5,few
CASSITGLARSYEQYF,TGCGCCAGCAGCATCACGGGACTAGCGAGATCCTACGAGCAGTACTTC,TRBJ2-7,TRBD2,TRBV5-1,once
CASSSVPPNQETQYF,TGTGCCAGCAGTTCCGTCCCCCCCAACCAAGAGACCCAGTACTTC,TRBJ2-5,NA,TRBV27,many
CASSSGTYQETRYF,TGTGCCAGCAGCTCCGGGACATACCAGGAGACCCGGTACTTC,TRBJ2-5,NA,TRBV7-3,NA
CASSLERGGKEVETQYF,TGTGCCAGCAGCTTGGAAAGGGGAGGCAAGGAAGTTGAGACCCAGTACTTC,TRBJ2-5,NA,TRBV7-2,many
CASSRPGSPSGSRSEQFF,TGTGCCAGCAGCCGACCCGGGAGTCCTAGCGGGAGTAGGAGTGAGCAGTTCTTC,TRBJ2-1,TRBD2,TRBV3-1,many
CASSQAGVGYEQYF,TGTGCCAGCAGCCAAGCCGGGGTCGGCTACGAGCAGTACTTC,TRBJ2-7,NA,TRBV14,few
CASSLDIDTGELFF,TGTGCTAGCAGCCTCGACATAGACACCGGGGAGCTGTTTTTT,TRBJ2-2,NA,TRBV7-7,many
CASSHAGSGYTF,TGTGCCAGCAGCCATGCCGGGTCCGGCTACACCTTC,TRBJ1-2,NA,TRBV11-1,few
CASSPALSEAFF,TGTGCCAGCAGCCCTGCCCTATCTGAAGCTTTCTTT,TRBJ1-1,NA,TRBV7-2,few
CASSPNQGLSDTQYF,TGTGCCAGCAGTCCGAACCAGGGGTTATCAGATACGCAGTATTTT,TRBJ2-3,NA,TRBV28,many
CATSRARGGTDTQYF,TGTGCCACCAGCAGAGCCCGGGGGGGCACAGATACGCAGTATTTT,TRBJ2-3,TRBD2,TRBV15,NA
CASSPRQEPYGYTF,TGTGCCAGCAGCCCCCGACAGGAACCATATGGCTACACCTTC,TRBJ1-2,NA,TRBV7-6,NA
CASSFWREDLHYEQYF,TGTGCCAGCAGTTTTTGGCGGGAGGACCTACACTACGAGCAGTACTTC,TRBJ2-7,TRBD2,TRBV28,few
CASSPGLAGYAETQYF,TGTGCCAGCAGTCCCGGACTAGCGGGATACGCGGAGACCCAGTACTTC,TRBJ2-5,TRBD2,TRBV6-2/TRBV6-3,few